This T cell receptor beta chain was identified in a study of identical twins. Whole-study findings and limits: Its conclusions, products of cross-sectional statistical analysis, did not come from following the same donors.

Through template switching, a universal primer site was introduced, and the cDNA contained unique molecular identifiers. TCRdb ran MiXCR on the 5' RACE reads and lists one entry per CDR3 protein. Among a few hundred thousand distinct CDR3 sequences, about 12% were seen once, and the ten largest hold 4% to 5%. There are a few counts of this clonotype. Its antigen is as yet unknown. Germline loops: CDR1 MNHNS, CDR2 SASEGT. The junction had 3 bases not matched to a gene; V was cut back by 5 bases and J by 0 bases. CDR3 length: 15 amino acids. This sample was shared with a second study, whose subject was yellow fever vaccine responses in identical twins.

Sequencing was performed on memory (CD45RO+) T cells sorted from blood. This sequence originates from a woman aged 18-29 years in good health. The rearrangement joins TRBV6-1 to TRBJ2-3; the match to TRBD2 covers 9 bases. The CDR3 region is CASSPSGVSTDTQYF. CDR3 DNA sequence: TGTGCCAGCAGTCCTAGCGGGGTCAGCACAGATACGCAGTATTTT.